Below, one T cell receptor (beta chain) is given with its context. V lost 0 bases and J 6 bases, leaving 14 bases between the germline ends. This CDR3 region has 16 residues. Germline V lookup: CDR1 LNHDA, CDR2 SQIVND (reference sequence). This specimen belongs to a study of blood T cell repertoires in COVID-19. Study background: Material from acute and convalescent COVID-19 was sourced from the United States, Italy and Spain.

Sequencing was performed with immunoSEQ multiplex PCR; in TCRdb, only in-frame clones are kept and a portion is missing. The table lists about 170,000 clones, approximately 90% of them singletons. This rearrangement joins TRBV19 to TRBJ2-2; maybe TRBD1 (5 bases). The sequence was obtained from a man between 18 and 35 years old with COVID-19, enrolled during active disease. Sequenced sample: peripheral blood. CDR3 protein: CASSIDKGRDAGELFF. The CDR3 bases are TGTGCCAGTAGTATAGATAAGGGCAGGGATGCCGGGGAGCTGTTTTTT.